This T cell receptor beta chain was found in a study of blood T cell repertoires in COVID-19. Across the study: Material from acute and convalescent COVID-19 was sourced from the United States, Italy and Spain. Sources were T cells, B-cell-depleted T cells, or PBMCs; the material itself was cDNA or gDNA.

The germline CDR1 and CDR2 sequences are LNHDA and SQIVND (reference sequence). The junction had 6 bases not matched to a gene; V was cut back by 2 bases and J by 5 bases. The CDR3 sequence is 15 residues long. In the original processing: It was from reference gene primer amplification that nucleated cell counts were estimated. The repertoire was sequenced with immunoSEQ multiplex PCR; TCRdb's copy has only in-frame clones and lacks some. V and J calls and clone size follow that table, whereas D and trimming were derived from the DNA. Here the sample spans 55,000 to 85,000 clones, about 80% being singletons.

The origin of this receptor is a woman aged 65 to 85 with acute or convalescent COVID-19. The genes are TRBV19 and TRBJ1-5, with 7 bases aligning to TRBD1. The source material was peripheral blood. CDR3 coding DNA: TGTGCCAGTAGTATACTCCGGCAGGGGGATCAGCCCCAGCATTTT. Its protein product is CASSILRQGDQPQHF. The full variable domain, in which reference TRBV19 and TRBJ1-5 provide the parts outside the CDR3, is DGGITQSPKYLFRKEGQNVTLSCEQNLNHDAMYWYRQDPGQGLRLIYYSQIVNDFQKGDIAEGYSVSREKKESFPLTVTSAQKNPTAFYLCASSILRQGDQPQHFGDGTRLSIL.